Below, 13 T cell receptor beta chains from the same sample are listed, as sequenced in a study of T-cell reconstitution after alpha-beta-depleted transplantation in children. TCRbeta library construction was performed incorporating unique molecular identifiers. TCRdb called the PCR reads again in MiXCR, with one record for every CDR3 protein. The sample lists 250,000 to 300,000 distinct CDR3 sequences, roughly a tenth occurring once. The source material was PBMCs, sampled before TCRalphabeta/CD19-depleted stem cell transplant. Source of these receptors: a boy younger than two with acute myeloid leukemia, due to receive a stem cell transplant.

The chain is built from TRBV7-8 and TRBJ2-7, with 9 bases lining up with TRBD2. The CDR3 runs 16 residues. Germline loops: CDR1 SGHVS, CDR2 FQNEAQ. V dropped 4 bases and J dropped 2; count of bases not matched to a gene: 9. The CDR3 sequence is CASSSTTSGTTYEQYF. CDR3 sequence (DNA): TGTGCCAGCAGCTCGACGACTAGCGGTACAACCTACGAGCAGTACTTC.

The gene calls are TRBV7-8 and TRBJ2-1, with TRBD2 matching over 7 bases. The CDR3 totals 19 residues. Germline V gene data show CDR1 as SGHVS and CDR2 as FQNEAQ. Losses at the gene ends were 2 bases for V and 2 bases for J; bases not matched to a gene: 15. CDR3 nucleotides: TGTGCCAGCAGCTTATATGCTATAGTACGGGACTACCCCTACAATGAGCAGTTCTTC. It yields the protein CASSLYAIVRDYPYNEQFF.

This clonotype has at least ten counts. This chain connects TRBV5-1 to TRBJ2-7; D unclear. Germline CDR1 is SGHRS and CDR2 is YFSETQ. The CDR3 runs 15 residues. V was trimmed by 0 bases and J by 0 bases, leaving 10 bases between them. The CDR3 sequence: CASSLDGIRSYEQYF. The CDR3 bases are TGCGCCAGCAGCTTGGATGGGATTCGCTCCTACGAGCAGTACTTC.

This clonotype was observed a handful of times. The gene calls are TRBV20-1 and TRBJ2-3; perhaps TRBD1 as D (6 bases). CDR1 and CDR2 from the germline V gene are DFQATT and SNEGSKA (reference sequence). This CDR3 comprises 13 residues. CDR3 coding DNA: TGCAGGACCACAGGGACCTTCACAGATACGCAGTATTTT. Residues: CRTTGTFTDTQYF.

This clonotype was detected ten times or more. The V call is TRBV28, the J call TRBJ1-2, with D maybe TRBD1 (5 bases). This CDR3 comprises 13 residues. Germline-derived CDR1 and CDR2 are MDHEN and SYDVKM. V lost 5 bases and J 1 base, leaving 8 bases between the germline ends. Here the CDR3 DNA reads TGTGCCAGCAGTGAGGGGTTTAACTATGGCTACACCTTC. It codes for CASSEGFNYGYTF.

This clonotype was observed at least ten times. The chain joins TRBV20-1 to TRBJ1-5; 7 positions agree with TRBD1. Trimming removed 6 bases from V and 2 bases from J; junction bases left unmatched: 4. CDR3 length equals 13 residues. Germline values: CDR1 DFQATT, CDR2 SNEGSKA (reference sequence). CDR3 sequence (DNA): TGCAGTGCCTATACAGGGGGCAATCAGCCCCAGCATTTT. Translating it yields CSAYTGGNQPQHF.

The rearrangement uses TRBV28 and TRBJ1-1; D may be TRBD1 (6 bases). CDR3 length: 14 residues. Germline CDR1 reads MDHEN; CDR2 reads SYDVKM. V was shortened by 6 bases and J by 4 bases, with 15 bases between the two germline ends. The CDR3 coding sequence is TGTGCCAGCAGATTTACAGGGTATCGCACTGAAGCTTTCTTT. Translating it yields CASRFTGYRTEAFF.

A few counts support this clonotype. The CDR3 coding sequence is TGCGCCAGCAGCTCCACCCTAGCGGGTAACAATGAGCAGTTCTTC. Amino acids: CASSSTLAGNNEQFF. J is TRBJ2-1 and V is TRBV5-1, with 8 bases that match TRBD2. V lost 3 bases and J lost 5; bases outside the gene matches: 7. The CDR3 consists of 15 residues. Germline assignment: CDR1 SGHRS and CDR2 YFSETQ.

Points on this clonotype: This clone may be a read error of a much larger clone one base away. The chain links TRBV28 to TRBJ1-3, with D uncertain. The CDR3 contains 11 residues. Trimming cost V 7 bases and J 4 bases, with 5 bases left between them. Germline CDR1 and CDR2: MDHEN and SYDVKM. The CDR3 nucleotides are TGTGCCAGCATGTTCGGAAACACCATATATTTT. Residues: CASMFGNTIYF.

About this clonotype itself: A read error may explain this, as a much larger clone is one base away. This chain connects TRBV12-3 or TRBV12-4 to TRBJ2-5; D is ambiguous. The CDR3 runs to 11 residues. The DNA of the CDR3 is TGTGCCAGCACTTTGCCGGGCCCACGGAACTTC. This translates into CASTLPGPRNF.

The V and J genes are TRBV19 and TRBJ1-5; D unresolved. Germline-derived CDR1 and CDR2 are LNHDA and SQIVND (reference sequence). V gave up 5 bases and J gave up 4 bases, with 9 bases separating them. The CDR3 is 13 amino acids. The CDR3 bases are TGTGCCAGTAGTTTCCGGGATAATCAGCCCCAGCATTTT. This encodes CASSFRDNQPQHF.

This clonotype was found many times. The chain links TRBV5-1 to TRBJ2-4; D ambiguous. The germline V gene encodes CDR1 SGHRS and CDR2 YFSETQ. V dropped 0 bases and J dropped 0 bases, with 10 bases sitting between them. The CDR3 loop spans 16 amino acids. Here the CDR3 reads CASSLARILAKNIQYF. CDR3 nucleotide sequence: TGCGCCAGCAGCTTGGCACGGATTCTAGCCAAAAACATTCAGTACTTC.

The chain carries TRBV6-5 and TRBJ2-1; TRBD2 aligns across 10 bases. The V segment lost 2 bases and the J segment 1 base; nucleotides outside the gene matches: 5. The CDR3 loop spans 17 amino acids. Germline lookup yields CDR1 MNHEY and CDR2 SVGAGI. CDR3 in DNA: TGTGCCAGCAGTTACGTAGGACTAGCGGCATCCTACAATGAGCAGTTCTTC. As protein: CASSYVGLAASYNEQFF.